This T cell receptor (beta chain) was captured by sequencing in a study of PD-1 blockade in classical Hodgkin lymphoma. Germline loops: CDR1 LNHDA, CDR2 SQIVND (reference sequence). The length of the CDR3 is 15 residues. V lost 3 bases and J lost 0, with 10 bases in between. Time point in this sample: newly diagnosed, previously untreated cHL patient sample. Here immunoSEQ multiplex PCR was the method, and the copy in TCRdb shows in-frame clones only, minus some. The data show some 31,000 clones, 94% seen once. The clonotype was recovered from a human donor with classical Hodgkin lymphoma. The V call is TRBV19, the J call TRBJ2-3; D is uncertain. The specimen was peripheral blood mononuclear cells (PBMCs). CDR3 DNA: TGTGCCAGTAGTATCAGACGGTCTAGCACAGATACGCAGTATTTT. Protein sequence: CASSIRRSSTDTQYF.